What follows are 30 T cell receptor beta chains derived from one specimen sequenced in a study of cytomegalovirus exposure and HLA in healthy donors. In the PCR, 60 Vbeta and 13 Jbeta primers were used. TCRdb keeps only in-frame clones here, not all; method: immunoSEQ multiplex PCR. The profile shows roughly 160,000 clones, approximately 80% of them singletons. Sequencing used PBMCs. These receptors all stem from a male donor in good health and CMV-seronegative.

The chain employs TRBV28 and TRBJ2-1; tentative D call: TRBD1 (6 bases). V lost 11 bases and J 0 bases, leaving 20 bases between the germline ends. CDR1 is MDHEN, CDR2 SYDVKM, per germline. This CDR3 has 16 residues. CDR3 nucleotides: TGTGCCGGTAGTGGTGCAGGGGCGAGCTCCTACAATGAGCAGTTCTTC. It yields the protein CAGSGAGASSYNEQFF. The full variable domain, rest sourced from reference TRBV28 and TRBJ2-1, is DVKVTQSSRYLVKRTGEKVFLECVQDMDHENMFWYRQDPGLGLRLIYFSYDVKMKEKGDIPEGYSVSREKKERFSLILESASTNQTSMYLCAGSGAGASSYNEQFFGPGTRLTVL.

This clone was counted between two and nine times. V is TRBV4-3 and J is TRBJ2-2; D unresolved. Germline V gene sequence: CDR1 LGHNA, CDR2 YSLEER. Trimming pared 2 bases from V and 6 bases from J, leaving 7 bases between. This CDR3 has 13 residues. DNA of the CDR3: TGCGCCAGCAGCCAATTGCGGTCCGGGGAGCTGTTTTTT. Translation gives CASSQLRSGELFF.

This clone was recorded only once. This chain connects TRBV14 to TRBJ2-7; D perhaps matches TRBD1 (5 bases). The CDR3 is 13 residues long. Trimming took off 4 bases at V and 4 bases at J, with 11 bases between the two ends. CDR1 is SGHDN, CDR2 FVKESK, per germline. This chain's CDR3 is CASSRLTGYEQYF. As DNA, the CDR3 is TGTGCCAGCAGCCGCCTAACAGGATACGAGCAGTACTTC.

This chain links TRBV27 with TRBJ2-1; the match to TRBD2 covers 10 bases. This CDR3 has 14 amino acids. Germline V gene lookup returns CDR1 MNHEY and CDR2 SMNVEV (reference sequence). Trimming removed 5 bases from V and 2 bases from J; junction bases left unmatched: 0. The CDR3 region has the DNA TGTGCCAGCAGTCTAGCGGGAGCCTACAATGAGCAGTTCTTC. It translates to CASSLAGAYNEQFF.

The gene calls are TRBV6-4 and TRBJ2-5; 7 bases agree with TRBD2. This CDR3 comprises 15 residues. The trim removed 4 bases at V and 1 base at J, leaving 6 bases unmatched. In germline, CDR1 is MRHNA, CDR2 SNTAGT. The CDR3 region is CASSVSGTTQETQYF. The CDR3, as DNA: TGTGCCAGCAGTGTATCCGGGACTACCCAAGAGACCCAGTACTTC.

This chain links TRBV4-1 with TRBJ2-1, with TRBD2 matching over 12 bases. The J segment lost 9 bases and the V segment lost 0 bases, leaving 12 bases of the junction unmatched. This CDR3 comprises 18 residues. CDR1 MGHRA and CDR2 YSYEKL come from the germline V gene. In DNA, the CDR3 is TGCGCCAGCAGCCAAGAAGCGGCTAGCGGGGGGGAGTGGTTTGAGCAGTTCTTC. Its protein product is CASSQEAASGGEWFEQFF.

The chain employs TRBV18 and TRBJ2-7, with 9 nucleotides matching TRBD1. The junction had 6 bases not matched to a gene; V was cut back by 3 bases and J by 6 bases. This CDR3 is built from 14 residues. CDR1 is KGHSH and CDR2 is LQKENI in the germline V gene. CDR3 loop: CASSPLGTGSEQYF. The CDR3 coding sequence is TGTGCCAGCTCACCCCTTGGGACAGGGAGCGAGCAGTACTTC.

The chain employs TRBV29-1 and TRBJ2-5; 9 positions match TRBD2. The trim removed 1 base at V and 1 base at J, leaving 4 bases unmatched. There are 15 residues in the CDR3. The V gene's germline CDR1 is SQVTM and CDR2 ANQGSEA. CDR3 in DNA: TGCAGCGTTGAAGGGTGGCGGGAGGGCCAAGAGACCCAGTACTTC. Translated: CSVEGWREGQETQYF.

This clone appeared a few times. The rearrangement uses TRBV5-5 and TRBJ2-2; 13 nucleotides align to TRBD2. Germline V gene sequence: CDR1 SGHKS, CDR2 YYEKEE (reference sequence). This CDR3 region has 16 residues. V shed 4 bases and J 8 bases; nucleotides not matched to a gene: 8. CDR3 in DNA: TGTGCCAGCAGCCGAGGACTAGCGGGAGCGGTTGGGGAGCTGTTTTTT. Amino acid sequence: CASSRGLAGAVGELFF.

In this sample, this clone turned up a few times. The gene calls are TRBV13 and TRBJ1-3; D gene uncertain. Germline values: CDR1 PRHDT, CDR2 FYEKMQ (reference sequence). V shed 5 bases and J shed 0 bases, with 11 bases lying between them. The CDR3 covers 15 residues. CDR3 DNA: TGTGCCAGCAGCCCATCCCCCAGCTCTGGAAACACCATATATTTT. It yields the protein CASSPSPSSGNTIYF.

The chain has TRBV19 and TRBJ2-2; 7 nucleotides agree with TRBD2. The CDR3 loop spans 19 amino acids. Germline CDR1 and CDR2: LNHDA and SQIVND (reference sequence). V lost 4 bases to trimming and J lost 2 bases; unmatched junction nucleotides: 16. The CDR3 sequence: CASSTTPPLGGGNTGELFF. CDR3 in DNA: TGTGCCAGTAGTACAACCCCCCCTTTGGGGGGGGGTAACACCGGGGAGCTGTTTTTT.

This chain uses TRBV30 with TRBJ1-5; D not certain. This CDR3 comprises 15 residues. CDR1 GTSNPN and CDR2 SVGIG come from the germline V gene (reference sequence). Trimming took 3 bases from V and 0 from J, leaving 12 bases between them. In nucleotides, the CDR3 is TGTGCCTGGAGCGCGGGCTTAGGTAGCAATCAGCCCCAGCATTTT. The encoded protein is CAWSAGLGSNQPQHF.

This chain links TRBV28 with TRBJ2-2; 8 bases fit TRBD2. CDR3 length equals 16 residues. Germline assignment: CDR1 MDHEN and CDR2 SYDVKM. J lost 7 bases, V lost 2 bases, and 9 bases had no gene match. The CDR3 DNA reads as TGTGCCAGCAGTTTAGCAACGGGAGGGCAGGGCGGGGAGCTGTTTTTT. This sequence encodes CASSLATGGQGGELFF.

Only one count was recorded for this clone. The chain combines TRBV7-2 with TRBJ2-5; TRBD2 matches 7 bases. J lost 1 base, V lost 2 bases, and 4 bases had no gene match. The CDR3 is 15 residues long. Germline V gives CDR1 SGHTA, CDR2 FQGNSA. The CDR3 sequence: CASSLNLAVQETQYF. CDR3 DNA: TGTGCCAGCAGCTTAAATCTAGCGGTCCAAGAGACCCAGTACTTC.

The rearrangement uses TRBV5-4 and TRBJ1-1, with a possible D match to TRBD1 (5 bases). V was trimmed by 4 bases and J by 9 bases, leaving 16 bases between them. The germline V gene has CDR1 SGHNT and CDR2 YYREEE (reference sequence). This CDR3 is 13 amino acids long. The DNA for the CDR3 is TGTGCCAGCAGCGCGACCAAAACAGGACAAGCTTTCTTT. Protein: CASSATKTGQAFF.

The gene calls are TRBV10-3 and TRBJ2-7, with D possibly being TRBD1 (6 bases). The CDR3 contains 14 residues. The V gene lost 4 bases and the J gene lost 1 base, with 11 bases spanning the gap. Looked up from germline, CDR1 is ENHRY and CDR2 is SYGVKD. CDR3 sequence: CAISGAQGSYEQYF. The CDR3 DNA reads TGTGCCATCAGTGGGGCACAGGGATCCTACGAGCAGTACTTC.

V usage is TRBV19 and J usage is TRBJ2-5; 9 bases line up with TRBD2. With 7 bases clipped from V and 2 bases from J, the junction kept 2 bases outside the gene matches. The CDR3 length is 13 residues. In germline, CDR1 is LNHDA, CDR2 SQIVND (reference sequence). This chain's CDR3 is CASKTSGQETQYF. CDR3 nucleotides: TGTGCCAGTAAGACTAGCGGACAAGAGACCCAGTACTTC.

This rearrangement joins TRBV5-4 to TRBJ2-5; D may be TRBD1 (5 bases). V was trimmed by 0 bases and J by 3 bases, leaving 12 bases between them. This CDR3 is 15 amino acids long. Per germline, CDR1 SGHNT and CDR2 YYREEE (reference sequence). The CDR3 DNA sequence: TGTGCCAGCAGCTTGGAGGGGCCCCGAGAAGAGACCCAGTACTTC. This gives the protein CASSLEGPREETQYF.

The V gene is TRBV6-5, the J gene TRBJ2-1, with D possibly matching TRBD1 (6 bases). CDR3 size: 13 residues. V was clipped by 3 bases and J by 15 bases, with 18 bases between them. Germline CDR1 and CDR2: MNHEY and SVGAGI. The CDR3 is CASSYSGESLPFF. The DNA for the CDR3 is TGTGCCAGCAGTTATTCAGGGGAGTCCCTCCCGTTCTTC.

This clone showed up just once. The V gene is TRBV12-5, the J gene TRBJ2-7; 14 bases match TRBD2. Germline values: CDR1 LGHNT, CDR2 FRNRAP. This CDR3 spans 19 amino acids. Trimming cost V 1 base and J 3 bases; bases outside gene matches: 11. The CDR3 coding sequence is TGTGCTAGTGGTTTGGGGGGACTAGCGGGAGCCCTATTAAACTACGAGCAGTACTTC. As protein: CASGLGGLAGALLNYEQYF.

The genes are TRBV6-5 and TRBJ2-5; TRBD1 is a possible D gene (5 bases). V lost 6 bases to trimming and J lost 0 bases, with 11 bases between them. Germline V gene data show CDR1 as MNHEY and CDR2 as SVGAGI. The length of the CDR3 is 14 residues. The CDR3 DNA reads as TGTGCCAGCAGAAACAGGTGGTACCAAGAGACCCAGTACTTC. Amino acid sequence: CASRNRWYQETQYF.

The sample holds one count of this clone. The chain recombines TRBV7-6 with TRBJ2-7; tentatively, D is TRBD2 (5 bases). Trimming took off 2 bases at V and 2 bases at J, with 13 bases between the two ends. The CDR3 is 15 amino acids. Germline V lookup: CDR1 SGHVS, CDR2 FNYEAQ. CDR3 sequence reads: CASSLNSVTPYEQYF. The DNA of the CDR3 is TGTGCCAGCAGCTTAAATAGCGTAACCCCCTACGAGCAGTACTTC. Full variable domain (remainder filled in from reference TRBV7-6 and TRBJ2-7): GAGVSQSPRYKVTKRGQDVALRCDPISGHVSLYWYRQALGQGPEFLTYFNYEAQQDKSGLPNDRFSAERPEGSISTLTIQRTEQRDSAMYRCASSLNSVTPYEQYFGPGTRLTVT.

The V gene is TRBV29-1, the J gene TRBJ1-2; a possible D gene is TRBD1 (5 bases). Germline assignment: CDR1 SQVTM and CDR2 ANQGSEA. The CDR3 length is 14 residues. Between the trimmed V and J ends, which lost 5 bases and 3 bases, there was a span of 16 bases. CDR3 sequence (DNA): TGCAGCGTTCTCTCTCCGGACAAGCACTATGGCTACACCTTC. It is translated as CSVLSPDKHYGYTF.

The chain is built from TRBV5-4 and TRBJ2-7; 14 nucleotides agree with TRBD2. CDR1 and CDR2 (germline): SGHNT, YYREEE (reference sequence). The V and J ends lost 5 bases and 1 base, in that order; junction bases with no gene match: 8. CDR3 size: 17 residues. The CDR3 coding sequence is TGTGCCAGCAGAAGGGGACTAGCGGGAGTTAGTTCCTACGAGCAGTACTTC. Protein: CASRRGLAGVSSYEQYF.

The chain has TRBV19 and TRBJ2-1; 9 bases map to TRBD2. Looked up from germline, CDR1 is LNHDA and CDR2 is SQIVND (reference sequence). The CDR3 sequence is 15 residues long. The J segment lost 0 bases and the V segment lost 5 bases, leaving 2 bases of the junction unmatched. In DNA form, the CDR3 reads TGTGCCAGTAGTCCGACTAGCGGCTCCTACAATGAGCAGTTCTTC. Translating it yields CASSPTSGSYNEQFF. Full variable domain (missing parts from reference TRBV19 and TRBJ2-1): DGGITQSPKYLFRKEGQNVTLSCEQNLNHDAMYWYRQDPGQGLRLIYYSQIVNDFQKGDIAEGYSVSREKKESFPLTVTSAQKNPTAFYLCASSPTSGSYNEQFFGPGTRLTVL.

About this clone: This sample includes further DNA sequences coding for the same CDR3. V and J are TRBV4-1 and TRBJ1-2; D might be TRBD1 (6 bases). CDR1 and CDR2 from the germline V gene are MGHRA and YSYEKL. Trimming took 3 bases from V and 2 from J, leaving 16 bases between them. This CDR3 is built from 16 residues. The CDR3 is CASSHRAGGQNYGYTF. The CDR3 DNA reads as TGCGCCAGCAGCCATCGGGCGGGGGGGCAAAACTATGGCTACACCTTC.

The J gene is TRBJ2-3, the V gene TRBV6-1; TRBD1 agrees at 7 bases. This CDR3 has 15 amino acids. CDR1 is MNHNS, CDR2 SASEGT, per germline. Trimming at V came to 5 bases and at J to 2 bases, leaving 7 bases not matched to a gene. The CDR3: CASSPTGTATDTQYF. DNA for the CDR3: TGTGCCAGCAGTCCAACCGGGACAGCCACAGATACGCAGTATTTT.

CDR3 protein: CASSLLLREGEQYF. The CDR3 region has the DNA TGTGCCAGCAGTTTATTACTCCGGGAGGGTGAGCAGTACTTC. The chain is built from TRBV28 and TRBJ2-7; the match to TRBD2 covers 8 bases. CDR3 length: 14 residues. Germline trimming cut 1 base from V and 7 bases from J; bases unmatched to any gene: 6. Germline V gives CDR1 MDHEN, CDR2 SYDVKM.

This chain links TRBV6-4 with TRBJ2-5; 9 bases are a match to TRBD1. With 6 bases clipped from V and 3 bases from J, the junction kept 2 bases outside the gene matches. CDR3 length: 13 amino acids. The germline gives CDR1 MRHNA, CDR2 SNTAGT. CDR3 DNA: TGTGCCAGCAGCAGGACAGGGGAAGAGACCCAGTACTTC. Its translation: CASSRTGEETQYF.

The gene calls are TRBV4-1 and TRBJ2-5, with TRBD2 as a possible D gene (6 bases). From germline, CDR1 is MGHRA and CDR2 YSYEKL. The CDR3 has 14 residues. V shed 1 base and J shed 5 bases, with 11 bases lying between them. The CDR3 loop reads CASSQVGGRETQYF. The CDR3 DNA reads as TGCGCCAGCAGCCAAGTCGGAGGGCGGGAGACCCAGTACTTC.